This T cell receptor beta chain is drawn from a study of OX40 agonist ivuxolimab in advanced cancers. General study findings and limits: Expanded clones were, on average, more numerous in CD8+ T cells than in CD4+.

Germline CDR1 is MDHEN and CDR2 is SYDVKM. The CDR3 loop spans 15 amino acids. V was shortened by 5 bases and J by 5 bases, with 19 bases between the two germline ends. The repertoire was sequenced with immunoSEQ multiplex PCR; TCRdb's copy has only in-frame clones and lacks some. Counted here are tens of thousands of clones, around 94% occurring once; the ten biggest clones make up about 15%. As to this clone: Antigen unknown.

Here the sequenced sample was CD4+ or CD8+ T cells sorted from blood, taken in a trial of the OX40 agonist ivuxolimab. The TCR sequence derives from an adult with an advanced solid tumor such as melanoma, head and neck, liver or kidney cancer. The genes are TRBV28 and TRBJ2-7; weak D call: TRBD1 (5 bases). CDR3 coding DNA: TGTGCCAGCAGTCCACGGTGGCAGGGAAGGAACGAGCAGTACTTC. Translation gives CASSPRWQGRNEQYF.